These 29 T cell receptor beta chains originate from one sample sequenced in a study of cytomegalovirus exposure and HLA in healthy donors. The study ran its PCR with 60 Vbeta and 13 Jbeta primers. The protocol was immunoSEQ multiplex PCR, while the TCRdb copy is restricted to in-frame clones and leaves out a portion. The data show 170,000 or so clones, with about four fifths seen just once and about 4.9% held by the top ten. Sequenced sample: PBMCs. Every receptor here comes from a girl aged 5-17 years in good health and CMV-seropositive.

The chain links TRBV6-1 to TRBJ1-4; TRBD1 aligns across 8 bases. Germline loops: CDR1 MNHNS, CDR2 SASEGT. CDR3 length equals 14 residues. V was clipped by 3 bases and J by 8 bases; unmatched bases: 5. CDR3 sequence (DNA): TGTGCCAGCAGTGAGGACAGGGTAGTCGAAAAACTGTTTTTT. This translates into CASSEDRVVEKLFF.

On this clone: Relative to the germline gene, one junction end is altered; a read error may explain this. The rearrangement uses TRBV2 and TRBJ1-1; possible D gene TRBD1, 5 bases. Germline V lookup: CDR1 SNHLY, CDR2 FYNNEI. This CDR3 comprises 11 residues. In DNA form, the CDR3 reads TGTGCCAGCAGTGCCTTTGAACAGGTTCTCTTT. Translated, it gives CASSAFEQVLF.

The rearrangement joins TRBV29-1 to TRBJ2-1; D unresolved. The CDR3 contains 11 residues. V gave up 0 bases and J gave up 15 bases, with 12 bases separating them. From germline, CDR1 is SQVTM and CDR2 ANQGSEA. The CDR3 spells CSVEDLGPVFF. CDR3 sequence (DNA): TGCAGCGTTGAAGATCTGGGCCCAGTGTTCTTC.

This chain links TRBV2 with TRBJ2-7, with a possible D match to TRBD2 (6 bases). The CDR3 spans 14 residues. V was pared by 6 bases and J by 5 bases, with 17 bases between. CDR1 and CDR2 (germline): SNHLY, FYNNEI. In DNA, the CDR3 is TGTGCCAGCAGCTGGGTGCGGGATCACAACGAGCAGTACTTC. Its protein product is CASSWVRDHNEQYF.

As regards this clone: Other DNA sequences in this specimen translate into the identical CDR3. V is TRBV19 and J is TRBJ1-1; TRBD1 might be the D (6 bases). V dropped 2 bases and J dropped 5 bases, with 12 bases sitting between them. This CDR3 comprises 14 residues. In germline, CDR1 is LNHDA, CDR2 SQIVND (reference sequence). CDR3 residues: CASSIRGAGTEAFF. CDR3 nucleotide sequence: TGTGCCAGTAGTATACGGGGGGCAGGTACTGAAGCTTTCTTT. The entire variable domain, with the rest obtained from reference TRBV19 and TRBJ1-1, is as follows: DGGITQSPKYLFRKEGQNVTLSCEQNLNHDAMYWYRQDPGQGLRLIYYSQIVNDFQKGDIAEGYSVSREKKESFPLTVTSAQKNPTAFYLCASSIRGAGTEAFFGQGTRLTVV.

This clone is a singleton in its sample. V usage is TRBV10-1 and J usage is TRBJ2-5, with a weak D call TRBD2 (5 bases). This CDR3 comprises 11 residues. V lost 6 bases, J lost 5 bases, and 7 bases lay in between. Germline V gene sequence: CDR1 WNHNN, CDR2 SYGVQD (reference sequence). This CDR3 is CASRRVETQYF. CDR3 sequence (DNA): TGCGCCAGCAGGAGGGTCGAGACCCAGTACTTC.

V gene TRBV14 combines with J gene TRBJ1-2; D might be TRBD1 (5 bases). The ends were cut back, 4 bases at V and 0 bases at J, with 21 bases in the middle. Germline loops: CDR1 SGHDN, CDR2 FVKESK. The CDR3 extends over 18 amino acids. The CDR3, as DNA: TGTGCCAGCAGCCCTCTCCCAGGGATCGGATTAGCTAACTATGGCTACACCTTC. Translation gives CASSPLPGIGLANYGYTF.

The V and J genes are TRBV6-5 and TRBJ2-1; a weak D match, TRBD2 (5 bases). CDR1 is MNHEY and CDR2 is SVGAGI in the germline V gene. The CDR3 is 15 residues long. Between the trimmed V and J ends, which lost 4 bases and 6 bases, there was a span of 16 bases. CDR3 loop: CASSSLGLPSNEQFF. The CDR3 DNA follows: TGTGCCAGCAGTTCTTTAGGACTGCCTAGCAATGAGCAGTTCTTC.

The chain has TRBV6-1 and TRBJ1-5, with D possibly being TRBD1 (6 bases). CDR3 length equals 16 residues. V shed 3 bases and J shed 4 bases, with 16 bases lying between them. CDR1 and CDR2 (germline): MNHNS, SASEGT. CDR3 residues: CASSEQSTGLNQPQHF. The DNA of the CDR3 is TGTGCCAGCAGTGAGCAGTCAACAGGGTTGAATCAGCCCCAGCATTTT.

The rearrangement joins TRBV10-1 to TRBJ2-2; D is perhaps TRBD2 (5 bases). V lost 0 bases to trimming and J lost 0 bases, with 14 bases between them. CDR3 length: 18 residues. Germline-derived CDR1 and CDR2 are WNHNN and SYGVQD (reference sequence). The CDR3 nucleotides read TGCGCCAGCAGTGAGTCGTGGGTGTACGGGACGAACACCGGGGAGCTGTTTTTT. Translated, it gives CASSESWVYGTNTGELFF.

CDR3 loop: CASRGWRDTEAFF. The CDR3 DNA reads TGTGCCTCCCGGGGGTGGCGGGACACTGAAGCTTTCTTT. The rearrangement uses TRBV6-5 and TRBJ1-1; possibly TRBD1 for D (5 bases). V was pared by 11 bases and J by 3 bases, with 16 bases between. From germline, CDR1 is MNHEY and CDR2 SVGAGI. This CDR3 has 13 residues.

As DNA, the CDR3 is TGTGCCAGCGCCGAGGGTCGGCGGTCCCAAGAGACCCAGTACTTC. Translating it yields CASAEGRRSQETQYF. J is TRBJ2-5 and V is TRBV2; possibly TRBD2 for D (5 bases). Trimming removed 8 bases at V and 1 base at J, with 17 bases between. The CDR3 is made up of 15 amino acids. The germline CDR1 and CDR2 sequences are SNHLY and FYNNEI.

About this clone: One junction end does not reproduce the germline sequence, and a read error may be involved. Other DNA sequences in the same sample also yield this CDR3. The chain links TRBV5-1 to TRBJ2-3, with 7 bases that match TRBD2. The germline V gene has CDR1 SGHRS and CDR2 YFSETQ. The CDR3 sequence is 15 residues long. CDR3 residues: CASSFGQRGIDTQYF. In DNA, the CDR3 is TGCGCCAGCAGCTTTGGCCAGCGGGGTATAGATACGCAATATTTT.

The chain has TRBV7-3 and TRBJ1-1; possible D gene TRBD1, 5 bases. V was pared by 5 bases and J by 9 bases, with 16 bases between. Germline V gene lookup returns CDR1 SGHTA and CDR2 FQGTGA. The CDR3 length is 13 residues. CDR3 amino acids: CASSADRGEKAFF. Written as DNA, the CDR3 is TGTGCCAGCAGCGCAGACAGAGGAGAAAAAGCTTTCTTT.

This chain joins TRBV29-1 and TRBJ1-3; 7 bases are a match to TRBD1. The CDR3 is made up of 14 amino acids. Germline loops: CDR1 SQVTM, CDR2 ANQGSEA. Trimming took 2 bases from V and 2 from J; bases not matched to a gene: 3. The CDR3 DNA reads TGCAGCGTTGAAAGACAGGGTACTGGAAACACCATATATTTT. Translated, it gives CSVERQGTGNTIYF.

V usage is TRBV18 and J usage is TRBJ2-5, with a weak D call TRBD1 (6 bases). This CDR3 is 16 amino acids long. Trimming shortened V by 0 bases and J by 2 bases, and 13 bases separated the two germline ends. Germline V CDR1 and CDR2: KGHSH, LQKENI. The CDR3 reads CASSPPTAGAQETQYF. CDR3 sequence (DNA): TGTGCCAGCTCACCACCGACGGCAGGGGCGCAAGAGACCCAGTACTTC.

V is TRBV7-6 and J is TRBJ2-5; 9 bases agree with TRBD2. The CDR3 is made up of 17 amino acids. V lost 1 base and J lost 11; bases outside the gene matches: 17. CDR1 and CDR2 (germline): SGHVS, FNYEAQ. CDR3: CASSLEPPGGGAYEQYF. CDR3 nucleotide sequence: TGTGCCAGCAGCTTAGAGCCCCCCGGCGGGGGGGCCTATGAGCAGTACTTC. The full variable domain, in which reference TRBV7-6 and TRBJ2-5 provide the parts outside the CDR3, is GAGVSQSPRYKVTKRGQDVALRCDPISGHVSLYWYRQALGQGPEFLTYFNYEAQQDKSGLPNDRFSAERPEGSISTLTIQRTEQRDSAMYRCASSLEPPGGGAYEQYFGPGTRLLVL.

The chain couples TRBV4-2 to TRBJ1-1, with D uncertain. Deletions cut 0 bases from V and 6 bases from J, with 14 bases between. There are 15 residues in the CDR3. The germline V gene has CDR1 LGHNA and CDR2 YNFKEQ. In nucleotides, the CDR3 is TGTGCCAGCAGCCAAGATCTTGGGGAGAATCCTGAAGCTTTCTTT. This gives the protein CASSQDLGENPEAFF.

The chain is built from TRBV5-1 and TRBJ1-1; 9 bases match TRBD1. Germline V gives CDR1 SGHRS, CDR2 YFSETQ. The CDR3 extends over 14 amino acids. With V trimmed by 3 bases and J by 4 bases, 4 bases remained unmatched. The CDR3 loop reads CASSWTGEGTEAFF. The CDR3, as DNA: TGCGCCAGCAGCTGGACAGGGGAGGGCACTGAAGCTTTCTTT.

V is TRBV7-3 and J is TRBJ1-1; weak D call: TRBD1 (5 bases). The V end was cut by 5 bases, the J end by 4 bases, with 14 bases between. From germline, CDR1 is SGHTA and CDR2 FQGTGA. The CDR3 length is 14 residues. In DNA form, the CDR3 reads TGTGCCAGCAGCGCCCAGGGTGGAAGCACTGAAGCTTTCTTT. This gives the protein CASSAQGGSTEAFF.

The V gene is TRBV6-6, the J gene TRBJ1-1; D possibly corresponds to TRBD1 (6 bases). Germline V gene lookup returns CDR1 MNHNY and CDR2 SVGAGI (reference sequence). The V and J ends lost 0 bases and 5 bases respectively, with 16 bases between them. CDR3 length: 16 residues. In DNA, the CDR3 is TGTGCCAGCAGTTACTCGAATTACAGGGACAATACTGAAGCTTTCTTT. It translates to CASSYSNYRDNTEAFF.

The chain carries TRBV4-1 and TRBJ2-1, with 10 bases that match TRBD2. V shed 1 base and J 7 bases; nucleotides not matched to a gene: 4. The CDR3 is 15 amino acids. Germline loops: CDR1 MGHRA, CDR2 YSYEKL. The CDR3 DNA is TGCGCCAGCAGCCAAGTGAGGACTAGCGGAAATGAGCAGTTCTTC. As protein: CASSQVRTSGNEQFF.

The chain couples TRBV5-6 to TRBJ2-3, with D maybe TRBD1 (6 bases). CDR1 and CDR2 from the germline V gene are SGHDT and YYEEEE. The CDR3 has 12 residues. Trimming removed 1 base at V and 14 bases at J, with 14 bases between. Here the CDR3 reads CASSLLDSQGYF. DNA for the CDR3: TGTGCCAGCAGCTTGTTGGACAGCCAAGGGTATTTT.

This clone was counted between two and nine times. This chain links TRBV14 with TRBJ1-2; 8 bases are a match to TRBD1. CDR3 length: 15 amino acids. CDR1 SGHDN and CDR2 FVKESK come from the germline V gene. V dropped 6 bases and J dropped 8; count of bases not matched to a gene: 14. CDR3 amino acids: CASSRTGGSLEGYTF. Here the CDR3 DNA reads TGTGCCAGCAGTCGCACAGGGGGGTCCTTGGAGGGCTACACCTTC.

Regarding this clone: This same CDR3 is encoded by further DNA sequences in the sample. The chain links TRBV5-1 to TRBJ1-1, with D maybe TRBD1 (5 bases). CDR1 and CDR2 from the germline V gene are SGHRS and YFSETQ. Trimming pared 4 bases from V and 4 bases from J, leaving 17 bases between. The CDR3 covers 15 residues. CDR3 residues: CASSRETGVSTEAFF. The DNA of the CDR3 is TGCGCCAGCAGCAGAGAGACGGGGGTGAGCACTGAAGCTTTCTTT.

CDR3 sequence reads: CASRTLAGASYEQYF. The CDR3 region has the DNA TGTGCCAGCAGGACGCTAGCGGGGGCGTCCTACGAGCAGTACTTC. The chain employs TRBV11-2 and TRBJ2-7, with 10 bases matching TRBD2. Germline CDR1 is SGHAT and CDR2 is FQNNGV. Losses at the gene ends were 6 bases for V and 1 base for J; bases not matched to a gene: 6. The CDR3 covers 15 residues.

The J gene is TRBJ2-3, the V gene TRBV11-1, with D hard to call. The CDR3 runs 14 residues. Germline V gene lookup returns CDR1 SGHAT and CDR2 FQDESV (reference sequence). Trimming pared 4 bases from V and 1 base from J, leaving 9 bases between. This CDR3 is CASSYARGTDTQYF. DNA of the CDR3: TGTGCCAGCAGCTATGCCCGGGGCACAGATACGCAGTATTTT.

The rearrangement joins TRBV10-3 to TRBJ1-3; D ambiguous. CDR3 length equals 15 residues. V was cut by 3 bases and J by 1 base, with 10 bases left in between. CDR1 and CDR2 (germline): ENHRY, SYGVKD. CDR3 coding DNA: TGTGCCATCAGTGAATCCGAGTTTTCTGGAAACACCATATATTTT. Translated: CAISESEFSGNTIYF.

J is TRBJ1-1 and V is TRBV27; D is undetermined. The germline V gene encodes CDR1 MNHEY and CDR2 SMNVEV (reference sequence). This CDR3 is built from 12 residues. V gave up 2 bases and J gave up 4 bases, with 5 bases separating them. CDR3 region: CASSLPGTEAFF. The DNA of the CDR3 is TGTGCCAGCAGTTTACCAGGCACTGAAGCTTTCTTT.